Below, 15 T cell receptor beta chains from the same sample are listed, as sequenced in a study of shared clonotypes between healthy human individuals. Using immunoSEQ multiplex PCR, the repertoire was profiled, and TCRdb retains in-frame clones only, with some absent. The sample records some 1.4 million clones, roughly 96% being singletons. The material sequenced was naive CD4+ T cells sorted from blood. Subset: CD45RA+ positively selected. Receptors originate from a man younger than 40 in good health.

The sample holds one count of this clone. The CDR3 coding sequence is TGTGCCAGTAGTTTGGGACTAGCGGGAATAGAGACCCAGTACTTC. Its protein product is CASSLGLAGIETQYF. The chain carries TRBV19 and TRBJ2-5, with TRBD2 matching over 13 bases. Germline CDR1 reads LNHDA; CDR2 reads SQIVND (reference sequence). CDR3 length: 15 amino acids. V lost 5 bases and J lost 4; bases outside the gene matches: 4.

The genes are TRBV10-1 and TRBJ2-7, with 11 bases matching TRBD2. The CDR3 loop spans 18 amino acids. The ends lost 6 bases at V and 5 bases at J; junction bases unmatched: 18. Germline CDR1 WNHNN, CDR2 SYGVQD (reference sequence). The CDR3 sequence is CASSHLRATSGSMNEQYF. The CDR3 nucleotides are TGCGCCAGCAGCCACCTTCGGGCTACTAGCGGGAGTATGAACGAGCAGTACTTC.

The chain has TRBV18 and TRBJ1-5; TRBD1 aligns across 10 bases. The CDR3 is 15 residues long. The junction had 5 bases not matched to a gene; V was cut back by 3 bases and J by 6 bases. The germline V gene has CDR1 KGHSH and CDR2 LQKENI. Here the CDR3 DNA reads TGTGCCAGCTCACCGGGACAGGGGAGGGCTCAGCCCCAGCATTTT. Protein sequence: CASSPGQGRAQPQHF.

This clone was seen just once. The chain recombines TRBV7-9 with TRBJ2-7, with D perhaps matching TRBD1 or TRBD2 (5 bases each). Trimming left V 4 bases short and J 3 bases short, with 16 bases between. This CDR3 has 15 residues. Germline V CDR1 and CDR2: SEHNR, FQNEAQ (reference sequence). CDR3 bases: TGTGCCAGCAGCTCACCGGGACCGGAGTACTACGAGCAGTACTTC. As protein: CASSSPGPEYYEQYF.

The rearrangement uses TRBV5-4 and TRBJ2-5; 8 bases line up with TRBD1. CDR3 length equals 15 residues. V shed 4 bases and J 2 bases; nucleotides not matched to a gene: 7. CDR1 is SGHNT, CDR2 YYREEE, per germline (reference sequence). In DNA, the CDR3 is TGTGCCAGCAGCACCCGGACAGGGCGGCAAGAGACCCAGTACTTC. Translation: CASSTRTGRQETQYF.

This sequence joins TRBV5-1 and TRBJ2-7; TRBD1 matches at 9 bases. The CDR3 length is 15 residues. Germline CDR1 and CDR2: SGHRS and YFSETQ. Losses at the gene ends were 0 bases for V and 5 bases for J; bases not matched to a gene: 6. CDR3 nucleotide sequence: TGCGCCAGCAGCTTGGGCTGGACAGGGGAGAACGAGCAGTACTTC. This sequence encodes CASSLGWTGENEQYF.

The V call is TRBV11-2, the J call TRBJ1-2, with no clear D. Germline CDR1 SGHAT, CDR2 FQNNGV. This CDR3 is built from 14 residues. With 5 bases removed from V and 7 bases from J, the gap between germline ends came to 17 bases. CDR3 sequence (DNA): TGTGCCAGCAGCATAATGGCAGCTAAGAGTGGCTACACCTTC. Translation gives CASSIMAAKSGYTF.

The V call is TRBV6-5, the J call TRBJ2-7; 8 nucleotides match TRBD1. The germline V gene encodes CDR1 MNHEY and CDR2 SVGAGI. This CDR3 comprises 14 residues. With V trimmed by 5 bases and J by 3 bases, 6 bases remained unmatched. This CDR3 is CASSRGDRIYEQYF. Here the CDR3 DNA reads TGTGCCAGCAGTCGAGGGGACAGGATCTACGAGCAGTACTTC.

The chain combines TRBV29-1 with TRBJ1-1; D remains unclear. This CDR3 has 13 amino acids. The V and J ends lost 2 bases and 1 base respectively, with 8 bases between them. The germline gives CDR1 SQVTM, CDR2 ANQGSEA. This chain's CDR3 is CSVEKDSNTEAFF. The DNA of the CDR3 is TGCAGCGTTGAAAAGGATTCGAACACTGAAGCTTTCTTT. Full variable domain (missing parts from reference TRBV29-1 and TRBJ1-1): SAVISQKPSRDICQRGTSLTIQCQVDSQVTMMFWYRQQPGQSLTLIATANQGSEATYESGFVIDKFPISRPNLTFSTLTVSNMSPEDSSIYLCSVEKDSNTEAFFGQGTRLTVV.

The chain is built from TRBV11-2 and TRBJ2-4; no firm D call. Germline V gene data show CDR1 as SGHAT and CDR2 as FQNNGV. This CDR3 is 12 amino acids long. Trimming took 4 bases from V and 8 from J, leaving 9 bases between them. CDR3 region: CASSSPRDIQYF. Written as DNA, the CDR3 is TGTGCCAGCAGCTCTCCTCGGGACATTCAGTACTTC.

This sequence joins TRBV2 and TRBJ2-1; 10 nucleotides align to TRBD2. In germline, CDR1 is SNHLY, CDR2 FYNNEI. The junction had 9 bases not matched to a gene; V was cut back by 6 bases and J by 7 bases. The CDR3 is made up of 15 amino acids. The CDR3 here is CASRVPASGSNEQFF. The CDR3 DNA sequence: TGTGCCAGCAGAGTCCCAGCTAGCGGGAGTAATGAGCAGTTCTTC.

V gene TRBV4-1 combines with J gene TRBJ2-2; D is ambiguous. Trimming took off 4 bases at V and 7 bases at J, with 19 bases between the two ends. The CDR3 runs 16 residues. Germline lookup yields CDR1 MGHRA and CDR2 YSYEKL. Here the CDR3 DNA reads TGCGCCAGCAGCCCACCCCGGCAGACCTACAGCGGGGAGCTGTTTTTT. Protein: CASSPPRQTYSGELFF.

V is TRBV28 and J is TRBJ1-1, with D tentatively TRBD1 (6 bases). Trimming removed 2 bases at V and 3 bases at J, with 7 bases between. This CDR3 is 13 amino acids long. The germline CDR1 and CDR2 sequences are MDHEN and SYDVKM. In nucleotides, the CDR3 is TGTGCCAGCAGTTTAAGACAGGACACTGAAGCTTTCTTT. Translated: CASSLRQDTEAFF.

This sequence joins TRBV27 and TRBJ2-1; unclear D gene. Germline V gives CDR1 MNHEY, CDR2 SMNVEV (reference sequence). This CDR3 contains 13 residues. CDR3 nucleotide sequence: TGTTCTTCACGCTTCACCACCTACAATGAGCAGTTCTTC. Protein: CSSRFTTYNEQFF.

V gene TRBV4-2 combines with J gene TRBJ1-1; 7 bases are a match to TRBD1. Germline values: CDR1 LGHNA, CDR2 YNFKEQ. With 4 bases clipped from V and 6 bases from J, the junction kept 14 bases outside the gene matches. The CDR3 has 16 amino acids. CDR3 coding DNA: TGTGCCAGCAGCCCTTTAAACAGGGGATATTTCGCTGAAGCTTTCTTT. It encodes CASSPLNRGYFAEAFF.